These 2 T cell receptor beta chains originate from one sample sequenced in a study of T cells in localized non-small cell lung cancer. The protocol was immunoSEQ multiplex PCR, while the TCRdb copy is restricted to in-frame clones and leaves out a portion. This table holds around 3,500 clones, under 25% found once. This sample comprised lung tumor tissue, obtained before any cancer treatment. The receptor set was obtained from a female donor of 60 years or more with stage II lung adenocarcinoma.

This CDR3 reads CASTGTGGSGETQYF. In DNA form, the CDR3 reads TGTGCCAGCACTGGGACAGGGGGCTCGGGAGAGACCCAGTACTTC. V usage is TRBV9 and J usage is TRBJ2-5; the match to TRBD1 covers 12 bases. CDR3 size: 15 residues. Unmatched junction bases numbered 7, after V lost 6 bases and J lost 4 bases. Germline loops: CDR1 SGDLS, CDR2 YYNGEE.

This clone was seen a handful of times. J is TRBJ2-5 and V is TRBV11-3, with TRBD1 identical over 7 bases. Looked up from germline, CDR1 is SGHNT and CDR2 is YENEEA. The V gene end was trimmed by 5 bases and the J gene end by 0 bases; junction bases not matched to a gene: 9. There are 16 residues in the CDR3. CDR3 sequence reads: CASSRGTAGYQETQYF. CDR3 in DNA: TGTGCCAGCAGCAGAGGGACAGCCGGGTACCAAGAGACCCAGTACTTC.